The 8 T cell receptor beta chains listed next were all sequenced from one sample in a study of tumor and adjacent non-tumor tissue in lung cancer (dated by TCRdb to the late 2010s). Libraries were prepared through multiplex PCR. TCRdb records Illumina HiSeq 2500 as the sequencer. TCRbeta libraries were constructed through three rounds of nested PCR with primers (Table S4) according to protocols modified from ARM-PCR. In-frame beta chains were kept once TCRdb had trimmed the public reads at Q25 with fastp and called clones with MiXCR. CDR3 protein sequences are deduplicated, and each keeps its most common genes and DNA. Across this sample there are approximately 100,000 distinct CDR3 sequences, with 60% to 80% seen only once. The top ten clones comprise roughly 19% of the sample. Bulk unsorted tissue served as the source for RNA extraction, and RNA quality was assessed using a NanoDrop ND-1000 and an Agilent 2100. For the normal lung samples, distant non-tumor tissue was collected more than 3 cm away from the tumor edge.

What was sequenced was distant non-tumor lung tissue. The receptors come from a man aged 55-75 years with non-small cell lung cancer.

With respect to this clonotype: Relative to the germline gene, one junction end is altered; a read error may explain this. The gene calls are TRBV4-2 and TRBJ2-1; D possibly corresponds to TRBD1 (6 bases). There are 15 residues in the CDR3. Germline CDR1 and CDR2: LGHNA and YNFKEQ. This chain's CDR3 is CASSLFRTTGNERFF. The CDR3 DNA reads TGTGCTAGCAGCTTGTTTCGGACCACAGGGAATGAGCGGTTCTTC.

The J gene is TRBJ1-5, the V gene TRBV28; a possible D gene is TRBD1 (6 bases). CDR3 length: 14 amino acids. Deletions cut 5 bases from V and 3 bases from J, with 11 bases between. From germline, CDR1 is MDHEN and CDR2 SYDVKM. The CDR3 here is CASSPTGPNQPQHF. The CDR3 nucleotides read TGTGCCAGCAGTCCCACAGGGCCCAATCAGCCCCAGCATTTT.

The table lists this clonotype with many counts. The rearrangement links TRBV30 to TRBJ2-3; 9 nucleotides match TRBD2. Germline V CDR1 and CDR2: GTSNPN, SVGIG (reference sequence). This CDR3 contains 14 residues. The CDR3 sequence is CATTTSGKTDTQYF. CDR3 bases: TGTGCAACTACGACTAGCGGAAAAACAGATACGCAGTATTTT.

Comments on this clonotype: A single base separates this from a much larger clone, so it may be a read error. The rearrangement uses TRBV28 and TRBJ1-4; D is perhaps TRBD1 (5 bases). This CDR3 has 15 amino acids. Per germline, CDR1 MDHEN and CDR2 SYDVKM. The CDR3 sequence: CAISLSQGLNEKLFF. The CDR3 bases are TGTGCCATCAGTTTATCGCAGGGACTAAATGAAAAACTGTTTTTT. Variable domain in full (rest from reference TRBV28 and TRBJ1-4): DVKVTQSSRYLVKRTGEKVFLECVQDMDHENMFWYRQDPGLGLRLIYFSYDVKMKEKGDIPEGYSVSREKKERFSLILESASTNQTSMYLCAISLSQGLNEKLFFGSGTQLSVL.

Worth noting for this clonotype: The missing conserved phenylalanine or tryptophan at the end of this CDR3 makes a read error likely. This chain uses TRBV30 with TRBJ2-7, with 12 bases that match TRBD2. This CDR3 is built from 16 residues. Germline V CDR1 and CDR2: GTSNPN, SVGIG (reference sequence). The DNA for the CDR3 is TGTGCTACGGCGGGCTGGTCATCTAGCGGGAGGGACGAGCAGTACTCC. Amino acids: CATAGWSSSGRDEQYS.

Points on this clonotype: A junction end diverges from the germline sequence, so it may reflect a read error. CDR3 in amino acids: CASSQDPRSIEVFF. The CDR3 coding sequence is TGTGCCAGCAGCCAAGATCCCCGGAGCATTGAAGTTTTCTTT. This chain connects TRBV4-2 to TRBJ1-1; no clear D gene. This CDR3 has 14 amino acids. Germline V gene data show CDR1 as LGHNA and CDR2 as YNFKEQ.

Worth noting for this clonotype: This CDR3 is missing its conserved last phenylalanine or tryptophan, likely due to a read error. The DNA is left out, because the CDR3 cannot be placed on it with certainty; the CDR3 is given as TCRdb lists it. The chain recombines TRBV11-3 with TRBJ2-1; the table's D call, TRBD2, was not checked against the DNA. Germline CDR1 reads SGHNT; CDR2 reads YENEEA. The CDR3 extends over 15 residues, inclusive of both ends. CDR3 amino acids: CAGSVRAGGQNEQLI.

To note about this clonotype: Just one base apart from a much larger clone, this may be a read error. V usage is TRBV5-4 and J usage is TRBJ1-2; D is ambiguous. The germline gives CDR1 SGHNT, CDR2 YYREEE (reference sequence). The CDR3 totals 14 residues. CDR3 sequence reads: CASRLGQDSYGYTF. The CDR3 bases are TGTGCCAGCAGGTTGGGCCAGGACTCCTATGGCTACACCTTC.